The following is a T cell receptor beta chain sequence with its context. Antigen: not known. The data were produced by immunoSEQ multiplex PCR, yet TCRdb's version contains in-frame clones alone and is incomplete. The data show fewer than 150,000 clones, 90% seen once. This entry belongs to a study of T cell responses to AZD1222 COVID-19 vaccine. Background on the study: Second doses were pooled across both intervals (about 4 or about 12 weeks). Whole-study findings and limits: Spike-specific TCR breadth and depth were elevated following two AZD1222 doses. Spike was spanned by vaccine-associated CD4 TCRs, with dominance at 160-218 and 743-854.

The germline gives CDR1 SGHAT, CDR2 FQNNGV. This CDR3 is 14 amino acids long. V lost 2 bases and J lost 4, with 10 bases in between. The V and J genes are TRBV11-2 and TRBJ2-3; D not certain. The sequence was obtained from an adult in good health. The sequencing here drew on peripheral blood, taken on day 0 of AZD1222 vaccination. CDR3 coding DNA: TGTGCCAGCAGCTTATATAGGGTCGCAGATACGCAGTATTTT. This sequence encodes CASSLYRVADTQYF. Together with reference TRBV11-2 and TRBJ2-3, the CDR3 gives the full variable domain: EAGVAQSPRYKIIEKRQSVAFWCNPISGHATLYWYQQILGQGPKLLIQFQNNGVVDDSQLPKDRFSAERLKGVDSTLKIQPAKLEDSAVYLCASSLYRVADTQYFGPGTRLTVL.